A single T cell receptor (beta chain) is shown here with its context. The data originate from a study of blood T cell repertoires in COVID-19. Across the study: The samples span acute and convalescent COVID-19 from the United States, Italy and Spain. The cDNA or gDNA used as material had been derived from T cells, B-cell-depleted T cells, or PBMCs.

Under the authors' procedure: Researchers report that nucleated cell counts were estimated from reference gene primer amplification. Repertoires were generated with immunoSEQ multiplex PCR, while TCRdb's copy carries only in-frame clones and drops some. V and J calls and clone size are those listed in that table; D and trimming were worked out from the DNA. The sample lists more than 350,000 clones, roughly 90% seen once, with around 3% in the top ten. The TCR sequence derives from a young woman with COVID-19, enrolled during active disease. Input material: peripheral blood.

The CDR3 DNA reads TGTGCCAGCAGCTCAAGACAGGAAATACGGAATAGCAATCAGCCCCAGCATTTT. It translates to CASSSRQEIRNSNQPQHF. V and J are TRBV13 and TRBJ1-5; possibly TRBD1 for D (6 bases). Germline loops: CDR1 PRHDT, CDR2 FYEKMQ (reference sequence). The CDR3 extends over 18 amino acids. Trimming left V 4 bases short and J 0 bases short, with 19 bases between.